Below, 18 T cell receptor beta chains from the same sample are listed, as sequenced in a study of blood T cell repertoires in COVID-19 (dated by TCRdb to 2020 to 2021). Libraries were made using the immunoSEQ multiplex PCR assay. In TCRdb, the immuneACCESS table is reduced to in-frame sequences with V and J assigned. These tables do not hold every clone; where another copy was compared, an unresolved V gene accounts for under half, and the others remain unexplained. Counted in this sample were about 190,000 clones; around 80% of them appeared once. The ten largest clones add up to roughly 12% of the sample. The sample taken for sequencing was peripheral blood. The source is a woman of 80 years or more with COVID-19, enrolled during active disease.

This chain uses TRBV6-1 with TRBJ2-3; 7 nucleotides match TRBD2. There are 18 residues in the CDR3. The junction had 15 bases not matched to a gene; V was cut back by 4 bases and J by 2 bases. Germline loops: CDR1 MNHNS, CDR2 SASEGT. The CDR3, as DNA: TGTGCCAGCAGTGGTTTGATGACTAGCCGATCCCTCACAGATACGCAGTATTTT. Protein product: CASSGLMTSRSLTDTQYF.

The rearrangement joins TRBV14 to TRBJ1-1, with TRBD1 as a possible D gene (6 bases). In germline, CDR1 is SGHDN, CDR2 FVKESK. This CDR3 comprises 14 residues. V lost 3 bases to trimming and J lost 5 bases, with 13 bases between them. CDR3 coding DNA: TGTGCCAGCAGCCATCCCTCCCAGGGGACTGAAGCTTTCTTT. This encodes CASSHPSQGTEAFF.

This clone came up a few times. This chain uses TRBV2 with TRBJ1-2; 7 bases map to TRBD1. Germline assignment: CDR1 SNHLY and CDR2 FYNNEI. The CDR3 sequence is 14 residues long. V gave up 6 bases and J gave up 3 bases; unmatched junction bases: 7. The CDR3 spells CASRRQGGYYGYTF. The CDR3 DNA is TGTGCCAGCAGACGACAGGGTGGCTACTATGGCTACACCTTC.

This sequence joins TRBV7-9 and TRBJ2-1; 8 bases are a match to TRBD1. Germline CDR1 and CDR2: SEHNR and FQNEAQ (reference sequence). Trimming at V came to 5 bases and at J to 5 bases, leaving 20 bases not matched to a gene. The CDR3 is made up of 19 amino acids. In DNA form, the CDR3 reads TGTGCCAGCAGCCTCTCGGGACAGGAGCACCGGGGTATTCACAATGAGCAGTTCTTC. It specifies CASSLSGQEHRGIHNEQFF.

This clone is a singleton in its sample. V usage is TRBV10-1 and J usage is TRBJ2-1; D unresolved. This CDR3 spans 10 amino acids. Germline V CDR1 and CDR2: WNHNN, SYGVQD (reference sequence). The germline V and J ends were trimmed by 6 bases and 7 bases, with 4 bases remaining between them. CDR3 sequence reads: CASRSNEQFF. Written as DNA, the CDR3 is TGCGCCAGCAGGAGTAATGAGCAGTTCTTC.

J is TRBJ2-3 and V is TRBV21-1; the DNA was not used to check the table's D call, TRBD1. TRBV21-1 is a known pseudogene. CDR3 size: 16 residues. This CDR3 reads CASSKAWAATTDTQYF. As DNA, the CDR3 is TGTGCCAGCAGCAAAGCCTGGGCAGCCACCACAGATACGCAGTATTTT.

This chain connects TRBV28 to TRBJ2-7; TRBD2 agrees at 7 bases. V shed 2 bases and J 3 bases; nucleotides not matched to a gene: 7. CDR3 length: 15 residues. Germline assignment: CDR1 MDHEN and CDR2 SYDVKM. Here the CDR3 DNA reads TGTGCCAGCAGTTTAGGCGGGAGTTACCTCTACGAGCAGTACTTC. This encodes CASSLGGSYLYEQYF.

This chain joins TRBV3-1 (or the pseudogene TRBV3-2) and TRBJ2-5, with no clear D. Trimming took off 4 bases at V and 2 bases at J, with 11 bases between the two ends. Germline V gives CDR1 LGHDT, CDR2 YNNKEL (reference sequence). The CDR3 has 14 residues. CDR3: CASSLRLLQETQYF. The CDR3, as DNA: TGTGCCAGCAGCCTTCGACTCCTTCAAGAGACCCAGTACTTC.

CDR3 sequence (DNA): TGTGCCAGCAGTTTTGCGATAACCGGGGAGCTGTTTTTT. Protein: CASSFAITGELFF. V is TRBV28 and J is TRBJ2-2, with D uncertain. V gave up 3 bases and J gave up 5 bases, with 7 bases separating them. The CDR3 runs to 13 residues. Germline loops: CDR1 MDHEN, CDR2 SYDVKM.

This chain connects TRBV4-1 to TRBJ1-6; possibly TRBD1 for D (6 bases). Germline V gives CDR1 MGHRA, CDR2 YSYEKL. CDR3 length equals 17 residues. V lost 1 base, J lost 3 bases, and 13 bases lay in between. The CDR3 DNA reads TGCGCCAGCAGCCAAGCTCAGGGGTTTGGCTATAATTCACCCCTCCACTTT. It specifies CASSQAQGFGYNSPLHF.

The chain is built from TRBV6-5 and TRBJ1-4, with TRBD1 matching 7 bases. Germline V lookup: CDR1 MNHEY, CDR2 SVGAGI. The CDR3 is 13 amino acids. The V gene end was trimmed by 6 bases and the J gene end by 6 bases; junction bases not matched to a gene: 4. CDR3 protein: CASRRGPDEKLFF. CDR3 DNA sequence: TGTGCCAGCAGGAGGGGGCCGGATGAAAAACTGTTTTTT.

This rearrangement joins TRBV3-1 (or the pseudogene TRBV3-2) to TRBJ2-5, with 10 bases fitting TRBD2. The CDR3 runs to 15 residues. V lost 1 base, J lost 4 bases, and 3 bases stayed unmatched. The germline gives CDR1 LGHDT, CDR2 YNNKEL (reference sequence). The CDR3 region has the DNA TGTGCCAGCAGCCAAGTAGCGGGGGGAGGAGAGACCCAGTACTTC. This codes for CASSQVAGGGETQYF.

The rearrangement joins TRBV5-1 to TRBJ2-3; no reliable D call. Germline CDR1 reads SGHRS; CDR2 reads YFSETQ. V gave up 0 bases and J gave up 1 base, with 6 bases separating them. This CDR3 contains 14 residues. CDR3 region: CASSLGPGTDTQYF. The CDR3 DNA follows: TGCGCCAGCAGCTTGGGCCCGGGCACAGATACGCAGTATTTT.

The genes are TRBV5-1 and TRBJ2-7; 7 nucleotides align to TRBD1. Germline CDR1 and CDR2: SGHRS and YFSETQ. J gave up 5 bases and V 0 bases, and 8 bases lay outside the gene matches. This CDR3 is 15 amino acids long. The CDR3 DNA is TGCGCCAGCAGCTTGGTCAGGGGGAATGGGAACGAGCAGTACTTC. Translation: CASSLVRGNGNEQYF.

The V call is TRBV4-2, the J call TRBJ1-6, with D possibly being TRBD1 (5 bases). Germline assignment: CDR1 LGHNA and CDR2 YNFKEQ. Trimming shortened V by 4 bases and J by 8 bases, and 21 bases separated the two germline ends. This CDR3 is built from 17 residues. The CDR3 sequence: CASSPSGADRSYSPLHF. CDR3 DNA: TGTGCCAGCAGCCCCAGTGGGGCTGACAGAAGTTATTCACCCCTCCACTTT.

The gene calls are TRBV19 and TRBJ1-2, with unresolved D. CDR3 length: 12 residues. V dropped 10 bases and J dropped 4 bases, with 13 bases sitting between them. Germline-derived CDR1 and CDR2 are LNHDA and SQIVND (reference sequence). CDR3 nucleotides: TGTGCCACCGAAAACCGGGTCTATGGCTACACCTTC. Its protein is CATENRVYGYTF.

The chain recombines TRBV20-1 with TRBJ2-5; the D gene is possibly TRBD2 (6 bases). CDR3 length: 15 residues. Per germline, CDR1 DFQATT and CDR2 SNEGSKA (reference sequence). Trimming took off 3 bases at V and 4 bases at J, with 18 bases between the two ends. The CDR3 nucleotides read TGCAGTGCTAGTGAGCGGCCCATGGGGGGAGAGACCCAGTACTTC. As protein: CSASERPMGGETQYF.

This clone was recorded a few times. The V and J genes are TRBV7-8 and TRBJ2-1; possible D gene TRBD2, 6 bases. Trimming shortened V by 0 bases and J by 6 bases, and 12 bases separated the two germline ends. The CDR3 spans 15 residues. CDR1 is SGHVS, CDR2 FQNEAQ, per germline. The CDR3 DNA reads as TGTGCCAGCAGCTTAGCGAGGGTCGGGGGCAATGAGCAGTTCTTC. Amino acid sequence: CASSLARVGGNEQFF.